Listed here are 13 T cell receptor beta chains from one sample, sequenced in a study of T-cell memory formation after mild COVID-19. TCRdb passed the 5' RACE reads through MiXCR, listing each CDR3 protein once. This table holds some 190,000 distinct CDR3 sequences, approximately 16% found once. Sequenced input: PBMCs or a T cell subset sorted from them (not recorded which). These receptors all come from an adult woman who had mild COVID-19 (a few samples of this study predate the infection). Cell type and time point are not known.

This chain joins TRBV20-1 and TRBJ2-3, with 12 bases fitting TRBD2. This CDR3 is built from 15 residues. Germline-derived CDR1 and CDR2 are DFQATT and SNEGSKA (reference sequence). V lost 1 base to trimming and J lost 5 bases; unmatched junction nucleotides: 4. The CDR3 loop is CSARGTSGKEDTQYF. As DNA, the CDR3 is TGCAGTGCTAGAGGGACTAGCGGGAAGGAAGATACGCAGTATTTT.

The chain recombines TRBV7-8 with TRBJ1-5, with 7 positions matching TRBD1. Germline V lookup: CDR1 SGHVS, CDR2 FQNEAQ. J was trimmed by 4 bases and V by 2 bases; bases with no gene match: 2. This CDR3 spans 14 amino acids. Here the CDR3 DNA reads TGTGCCAGCAGCTTAAACAGGGGAAATCAGCCCCAGCATTTT. It yields the protein CASSLNRGNQPQHF.

The chain couples TRBV5-1 to TRBJ2-5; no clear D. V lost 5 bases and J 2 bases, leaving 13 bases between the germline ends. The V gene's germline CDR1 is SGHRS and CDR2 YFSETQ. The CDR3 contains 14 residues. The CDR3 DNA is TGCGCCAGCAGTCGTCGGGCAGGACAAGAGACCCAGTACTTC. Encoded protein: CASSRRAGQETQYF.

The CDR3 is CASSLGLEQPQHF. As DNA, the CDR3 is TGTGCCAGCAGTTTAGGACTGGAGCAGCCCCAGCATTTT. The rearrangement joins TRBV12-3 or TRBV12-4 to TRBJ1-5, with no clear D. The CDR3 loop spans 13 amino acids. Trimming pared 1 base from V and 7 bases from J, leaving 8 bases between.

This clonotype has a handful of counts. The chain carries TRBV12-3 or TRBV12-4 and TRBJ1-1, with 7 bases that match TRBD1. V dropped 5 bases and J dropped 3; count of bases not matched to a gene: 9. The CDR3 extends over 15 amino acids. Here the CDR3 reads CASSKSDREDTEAFF. The CDR3 bases are TGTGCCAGCAGTAAATCTGACAGGGAGGACACTGAAGCTTTCTTT.

The V call is TRBV19, the J call TRBJ2-7, with D uncertain. The CDR3 spans 12 residues. Germline CDR1 LNHDA, CDR2 SQIVND (reference sequence). V lost 3 bases and J 4 bases, leaving 7 bases between the germline ends. The CDR3 sequence is CASSIAGYEQYF. The CDR3 DNA is TGTGCCAGTAGTATCGCCGGATACGAGCAGTACTTC.

This clonotype was recorded at least ten times. J is TRBJ1-2 and V is TRBV29-1; 9 bases agree with TRBD1. The germline V gene encodes CDR1 SQVTM and CDR2 ANQGSEA. The CDR3 covers 15 residues. J gave up 4 bases and V 6 bases, and 12 bases lay outside the gene matches. The CDR3 region is CSVAGQGPSGYGYTF. The CDR3 DNA sequence: TGCAGCGTGGCCGGACAGGGGCCGAGCGGCTATGGCTACACCTTC. The entire variable domain, with the rest obtained from reference TRBV29-1 and TRBJ1-2, is as follows: SAVISQKPSRDICQRGTSLTIQCQVDSQVTMMFWYRQQPGQSLTLIATANQGSEATYESGFVIDKFPISRPNLTFSTLTVSNMSPEDSSIYLCSVAGQGPSGYGYTFGSGTRLTVV.

The chain combines TRBV4-3 with TRBJ1-5; D call uncertain. CDR1 and CDR2 (germline): LGHNA, YSLEER. V gave up 1 base and J gave up 7 bases, with 14 bases separating them. The CDR3 is made up of 15 amino acids. The CDR3: CASSQGAVSRQPQHF. In DNA, the CDR3 is TGCGCCAGCAGCCAAGGCGCCGTCAGCCGGCAGCCCCAGCATTTT.

The chain employs TRBV4-1 and TRBJ1-1; tentatively, D is TRBD1 (5 bases). This CDR3 contains 14 residues. V lost 1 base and J 11 bases, leaving 17 bases between the germline ends. Looked up from germline, CDR1 is MGHRA and CDR2 is YSYEKL. This chain's CDR3 is CASSQGGNLPGAFF. For the CDR3, the DNA is TGCGCCAGCAGCCAAGGGGGGAACCTTCCCGGGGCTTTCTTT.

The table lists this clonotype with many counts. The chain is built from TRBV11-3 and TRBJ1-1; 9 bases fit TRBD1. The CDR3 loop spans 11 amino acids. Germline V gives CDR1 SGHNT, CDR2 YENEEA. J gave up 13 bases and V 5 bases, and 5 bases lay outside the gene matches. The CDR3, as DNA: TGTGCCAGCAGCCTCGGACAGGGGAATTTCTTT. Its translation: CASSLGQGNFF.

This clonotype appeared many times. The chain uses TRBV7-2 and TRBJ2-2; tentatively, D is TRBD2 (6 bases). The CDR3 runs to 14 residues. Trimming cost V 3 bases and J 2 bases, with 7 bases left between them. CDR1 is SGHTA and CDR2 is FQGNSA in the germline V gene. The CDR3 protein is CASSFGGNTGELFF. As DNA, the CDR3 is TGTGCCAGCAGCTTCGGGGGAAACACCGGGGAGCTGTTTTTT.

The rearrangement uses TRBV7-8 and TRBJ2-7; 10 positions agree with TRBD1. Germline CDR1 SGHVS, CDR2 FQNEAQ. The CDR3 covers 18 residues. The ends lost 5 bases at V and 7 bases at J; junction bases unmatched: 20. The chain's CDR3 is CASSVRDRGSPGAGEQYF. Written as DNA, the CDR3 is TGTGCCAGCAGCGTCCGGGACAGGGGCTCCCCCGGTGCTGGTGAGCAGTACTTC.

The gene calls are TRBV7-2 and TRBJ2-5; D tentatively fits TRBD1 or TRBD2 (6 bases each). The CDR3 is made up of 16 amino acids. V lost 4 bases and J lost 4, with 19 bases in between. The germline gives CDR1 SGHTA, CDR2 FQGNSA. In nucleotides, the CDR3 is TGTGCCAGCAGCTCGGGGGCTGGGGTTAGAGGAGAGACCCAGTACTTC. Translated: CASSSGAGVRGETQYF.